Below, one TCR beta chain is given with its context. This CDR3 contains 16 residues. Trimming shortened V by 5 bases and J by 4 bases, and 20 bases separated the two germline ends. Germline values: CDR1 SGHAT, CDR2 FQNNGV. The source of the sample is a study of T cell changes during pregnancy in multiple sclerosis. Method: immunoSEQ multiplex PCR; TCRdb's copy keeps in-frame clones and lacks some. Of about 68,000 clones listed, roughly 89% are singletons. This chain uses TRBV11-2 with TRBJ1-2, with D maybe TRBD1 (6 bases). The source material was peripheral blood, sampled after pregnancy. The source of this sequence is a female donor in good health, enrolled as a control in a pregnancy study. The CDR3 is CASSPPRGAGIYGYTF. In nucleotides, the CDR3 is TGTGCCAGCAGCCCCCCGCGGGGGGCAGGCATCTATGGCTACACCTTC.